The clone carrying this T cell receptor (beta chain) showed up just a few times. Antigen: not known. This CDR3 has 15 amino acids. V dropped 1 base and J dropped 2; count of bases not matched to a gene: 3. Germline assignment: CDR1 LGHNA and CDR2 YNFKEQ. These data originate in a study of T cells in Graves' hyperthyroidism and ophthalmopathy. Researchers took RNA transcripts and amplified the TCR beta CDR3 regions from them. TCR CDR3 regions were first amplified by RT-PCR with HTBI primers. From the multiplex PCR reads, TCRdb called clonotypes with MiXCR, one entry per CDR3 protein. This sample carries 480,000 or so distinct CDR3 sequences, about 45% of them seen once, and the ten largest clones take about two fifths. Study-wide findings and caveats: A model using 13 V-J features told ophthalmopathy apart from stable hyperthyroidism.

The TCR originated in an adult woman with Graves' disease, either hyperthyroidism or ophthalmopathy (not recorded which). The chain links TRBV4-2 to TRBJ2-7, with 9 nucleotides matching TRBD2. Sequencing input: peripheral blood or thyroid tissue (not recorded which). The CDR3 nucleotides read TGTGCCAGCAGCCAAGGACTAGCGGAGGCCTACGAGCAGTACTTC. It specifies CASSQGLAEAYEQYF.